This T cell receptor (beta chain) came from a study of shared clonotypes between healthy human individuals. Regarding the study as a whole: Naive CD4 clonotypes were shared across several donors at roughly 5%. The represented genetic and exposure-history diversity was limited by the small number of donors. Sequencing depth was predicted to influence how clonotypes are shared among donors.

To note about this clone: Its target is unknown.

This CDR3 spans 11 amino acids. Germline loops: CDR1 MNHNS, CDR2 SASEGT. J lost 9 bases, V lost 5 bases, and 3 bases had no gene match. Profiling relied on immunoSEQ multiplex PCR, and the TCRdb table lists in-frame clones only, not all of them. The table has 2,100,000 or so clones, about 94% seen once; the top ten hold roughly 0.13%. V usage is TRBV6-1 and J usage is TRBJ2-7; 8 nucleotides line up with TRBD1. This sequence originates from a man between 18 and 29 years old in good health. Specimen: naive CD4+ T cells sorted from blood. Subset: CD45RA+ positively selected. The CDR3 loop is CASSQDRGQYF. In nucleotides, the CDR3 is TGTGCCAGCAGTCAAGACAGGGGGCAGTACTTC.